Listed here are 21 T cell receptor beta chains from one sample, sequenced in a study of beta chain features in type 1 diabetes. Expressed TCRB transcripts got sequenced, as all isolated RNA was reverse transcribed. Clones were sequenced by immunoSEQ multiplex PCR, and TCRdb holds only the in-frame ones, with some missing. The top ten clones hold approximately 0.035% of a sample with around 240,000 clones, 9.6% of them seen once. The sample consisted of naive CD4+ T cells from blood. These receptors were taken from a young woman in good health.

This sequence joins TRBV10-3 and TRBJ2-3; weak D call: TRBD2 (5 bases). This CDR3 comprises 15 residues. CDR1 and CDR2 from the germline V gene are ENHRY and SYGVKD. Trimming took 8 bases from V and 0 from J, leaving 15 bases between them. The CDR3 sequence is CAIASWESSTDTQYF. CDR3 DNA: TGTGCCATCGCTAGCTGGGAGTCGAGCACAGATACGCAGTATTTT.

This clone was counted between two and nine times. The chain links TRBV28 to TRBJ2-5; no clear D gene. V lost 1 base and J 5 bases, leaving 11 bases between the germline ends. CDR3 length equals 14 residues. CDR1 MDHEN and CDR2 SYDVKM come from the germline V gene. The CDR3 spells CASSLLGRQETQYF. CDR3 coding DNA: TGTGCCAGCAGTTTATTGGGCCGGCAGGAGACCCAGTACTTC.

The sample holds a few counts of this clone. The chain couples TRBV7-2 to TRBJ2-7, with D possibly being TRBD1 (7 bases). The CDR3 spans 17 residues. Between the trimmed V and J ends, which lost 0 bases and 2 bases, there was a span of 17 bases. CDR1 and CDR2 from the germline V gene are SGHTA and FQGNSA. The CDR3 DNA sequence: TGTGCCAGCAGCTTAGCATGGCGGGACAGAGGAACCTACGAGCAGTACTTC. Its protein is CASSLAWRDRGTYEQYF.

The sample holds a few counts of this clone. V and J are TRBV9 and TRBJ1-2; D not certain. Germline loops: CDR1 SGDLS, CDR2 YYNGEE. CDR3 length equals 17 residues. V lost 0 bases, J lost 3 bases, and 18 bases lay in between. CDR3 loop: CASSVVPHAAADYGYTF. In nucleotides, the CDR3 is TGTGCCAGCAGCGTAGTACCCCATGCGGCGGCGGACTATGGCTACACCTTC.

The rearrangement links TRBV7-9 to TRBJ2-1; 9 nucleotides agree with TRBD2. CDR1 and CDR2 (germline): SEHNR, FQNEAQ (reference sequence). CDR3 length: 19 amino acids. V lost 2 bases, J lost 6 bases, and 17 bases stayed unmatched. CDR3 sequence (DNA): TGTGCCAGCAGCTTATATCGGCTAGCGGGATTATCGGAGATCAATGAGCAGTTCTTC. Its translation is CASSLYRLAGLSEINEQFF.

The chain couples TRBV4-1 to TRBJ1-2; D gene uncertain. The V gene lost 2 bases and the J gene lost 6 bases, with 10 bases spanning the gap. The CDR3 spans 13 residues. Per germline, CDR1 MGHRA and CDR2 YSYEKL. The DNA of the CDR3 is TGCGCCAGCAGCCAATTCCGTCGTAATGGCTACACCTTC. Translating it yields CASSQFRRNGYTF.

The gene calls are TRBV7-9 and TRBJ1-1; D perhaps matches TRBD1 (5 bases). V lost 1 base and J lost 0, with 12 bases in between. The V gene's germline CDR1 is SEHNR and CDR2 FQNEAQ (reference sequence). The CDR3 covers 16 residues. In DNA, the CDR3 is TGTGCCAGCAGCTTAGGGGCGGGGGTAGTGAACACTGAAGCTTTCTTT. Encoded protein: CASSLGAGVVNTEAFF.

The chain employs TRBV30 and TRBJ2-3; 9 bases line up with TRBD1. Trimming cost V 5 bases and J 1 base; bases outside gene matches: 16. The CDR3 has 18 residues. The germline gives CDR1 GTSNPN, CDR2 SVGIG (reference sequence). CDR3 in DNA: TGTGCCTGGGGGCCCCCTGACAGGGGGGGAGGTGGCACAGATACGCAGTATTTT. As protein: CAWGPPDRGGGGTDTQYF. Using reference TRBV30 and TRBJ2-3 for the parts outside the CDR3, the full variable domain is SQTIHQWPATLVQPVGSPLSLECTVEGTSNPNLYWYRQAAGRGLQLLFYSVGIGQISSEVPQNLSASRPQDRQFILSSKKLLLSDSGFYLCAWGPPDRGGGGTDTQYFGPGTRLTVL.

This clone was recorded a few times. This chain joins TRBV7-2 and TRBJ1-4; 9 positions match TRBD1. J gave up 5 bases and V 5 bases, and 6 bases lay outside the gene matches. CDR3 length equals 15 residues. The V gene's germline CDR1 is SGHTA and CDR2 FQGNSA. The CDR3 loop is CASSPSGTGNEKLFF. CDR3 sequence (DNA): TGTGCCAGCAGCCCCTCCGGGACAGGGAATGAAAAACTGTTTTTT.

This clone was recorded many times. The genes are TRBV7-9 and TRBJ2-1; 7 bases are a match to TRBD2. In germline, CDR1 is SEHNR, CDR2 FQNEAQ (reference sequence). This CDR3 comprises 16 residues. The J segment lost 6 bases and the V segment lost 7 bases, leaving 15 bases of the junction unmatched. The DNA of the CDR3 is TGTGCCAGCATCCTCCCGGGCGGGAGCTTGCCCAATGAGCAGTTCTTC. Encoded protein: CASILPGGSLPNEQFF.

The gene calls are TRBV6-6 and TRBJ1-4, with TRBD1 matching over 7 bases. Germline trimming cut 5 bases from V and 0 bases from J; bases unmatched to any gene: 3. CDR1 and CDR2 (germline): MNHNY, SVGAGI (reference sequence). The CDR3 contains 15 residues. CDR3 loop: CASSDREPTNEKLFF. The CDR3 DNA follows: TGTGCCAGCAGTGACAGGGAACCAACTAATGAAAAACTGTTTTTT.

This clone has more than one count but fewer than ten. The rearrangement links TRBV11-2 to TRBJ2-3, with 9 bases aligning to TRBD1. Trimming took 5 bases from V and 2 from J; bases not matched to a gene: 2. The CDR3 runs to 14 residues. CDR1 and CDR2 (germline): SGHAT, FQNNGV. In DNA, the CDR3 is TGTGCCAGCAGCCGGACAGGGGCCACAGATACGCAGTATTTT. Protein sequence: CASSRTGATDTQYF.

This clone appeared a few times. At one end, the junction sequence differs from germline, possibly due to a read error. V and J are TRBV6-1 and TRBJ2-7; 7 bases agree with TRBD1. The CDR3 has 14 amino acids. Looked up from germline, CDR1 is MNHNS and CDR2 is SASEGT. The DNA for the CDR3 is TGTGCCAGCACCGTGACAGGGATTTCCTCCGAGCAGTACTTC. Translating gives CASTVTGISSEQYF.

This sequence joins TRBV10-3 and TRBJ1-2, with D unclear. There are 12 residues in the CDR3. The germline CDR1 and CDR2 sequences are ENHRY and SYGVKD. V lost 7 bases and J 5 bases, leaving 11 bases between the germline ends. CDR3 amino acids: CAINGGGYGYTF. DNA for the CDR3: TGTGCCATCAATGGCGGTGGGTATGGCTACACCTTC.

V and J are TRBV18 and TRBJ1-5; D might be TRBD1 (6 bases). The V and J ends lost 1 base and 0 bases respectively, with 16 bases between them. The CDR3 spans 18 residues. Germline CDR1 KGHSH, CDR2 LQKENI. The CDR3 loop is CASSPLPPGHDSNQPQHF. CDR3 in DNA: TGTGCCAGCTCACCACTCCCTCCGGGACACGATAGCAATCAGCCCCAGCATTTT.

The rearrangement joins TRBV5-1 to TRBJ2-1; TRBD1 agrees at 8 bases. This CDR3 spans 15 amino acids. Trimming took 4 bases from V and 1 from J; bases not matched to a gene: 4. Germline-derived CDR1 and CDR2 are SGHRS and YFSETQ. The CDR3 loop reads CASSKNRGSYNEQFF. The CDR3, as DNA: TGCGCCAGCAGCAAGAACAGGGGGTCCTACAATGAGCAGTTCTTC.

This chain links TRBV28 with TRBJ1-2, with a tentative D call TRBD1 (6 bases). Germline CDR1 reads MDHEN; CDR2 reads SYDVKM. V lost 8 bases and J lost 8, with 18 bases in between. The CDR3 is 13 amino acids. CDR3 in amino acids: CASVGRGLEGYTF. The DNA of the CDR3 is TGTGCCAGCGTTGGGCGGGGGCTAGAGGGCTACACCTTC.

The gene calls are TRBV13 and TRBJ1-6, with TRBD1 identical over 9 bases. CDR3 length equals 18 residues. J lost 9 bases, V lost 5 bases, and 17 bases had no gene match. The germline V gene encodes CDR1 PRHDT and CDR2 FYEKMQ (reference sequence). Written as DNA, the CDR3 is TGTGCCAGCAGCGAGGGACAGGGAAGTCGCCCAAGGGTTTCACCCCTCCACTTT. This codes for CASSEGQGSRPRVSPLHF.

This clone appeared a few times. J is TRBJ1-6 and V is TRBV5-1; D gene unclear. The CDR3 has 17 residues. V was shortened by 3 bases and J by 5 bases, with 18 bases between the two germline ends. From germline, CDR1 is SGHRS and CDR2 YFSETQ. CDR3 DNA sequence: TGCGCCAGCAGCTCCCGACCCCCAGCGACGGATAATTCACCCCTCCACTTT. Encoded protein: CASSSRPPATDNSPLHF.

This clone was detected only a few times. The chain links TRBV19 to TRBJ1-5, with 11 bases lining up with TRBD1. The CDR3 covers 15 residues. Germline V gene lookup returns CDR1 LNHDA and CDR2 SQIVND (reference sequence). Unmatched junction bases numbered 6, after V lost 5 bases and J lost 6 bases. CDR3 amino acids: CASSEGQGAGQPQHF. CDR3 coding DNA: TGTGCCAGTAGTGAAGGACAGGGGGCTGGTCAGCCCCAGCATTTT.

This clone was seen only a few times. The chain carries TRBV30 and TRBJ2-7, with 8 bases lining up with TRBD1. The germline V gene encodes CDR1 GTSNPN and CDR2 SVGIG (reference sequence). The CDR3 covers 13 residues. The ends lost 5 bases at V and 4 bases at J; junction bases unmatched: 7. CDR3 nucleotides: TGTGCCTGGCTCCCCAGGGGGCGGTACGAGCAGTACTTC. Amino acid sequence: CAWLPRGRYEQYF.